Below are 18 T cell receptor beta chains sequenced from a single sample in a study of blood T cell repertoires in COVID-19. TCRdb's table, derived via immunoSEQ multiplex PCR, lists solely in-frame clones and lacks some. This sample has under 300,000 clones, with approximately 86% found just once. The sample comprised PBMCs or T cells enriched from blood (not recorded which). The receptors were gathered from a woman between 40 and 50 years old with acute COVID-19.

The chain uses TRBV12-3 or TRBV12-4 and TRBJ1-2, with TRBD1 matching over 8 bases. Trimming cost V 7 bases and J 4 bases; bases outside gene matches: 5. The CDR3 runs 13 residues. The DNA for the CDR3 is TGTGCCAGCACCGGGACAGGACGCTATGGCTACACCTTC. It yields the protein CASTGTGRYGYTF.

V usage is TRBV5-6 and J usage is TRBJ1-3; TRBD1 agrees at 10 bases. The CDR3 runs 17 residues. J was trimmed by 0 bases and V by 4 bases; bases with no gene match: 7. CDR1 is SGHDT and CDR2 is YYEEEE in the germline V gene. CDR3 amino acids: CASSGPGQGFSGNTIYF. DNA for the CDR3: TGTGCCAGCAGCGGACCGGGACAGGGGTTCTCTGGAAACACCATATATTTT.

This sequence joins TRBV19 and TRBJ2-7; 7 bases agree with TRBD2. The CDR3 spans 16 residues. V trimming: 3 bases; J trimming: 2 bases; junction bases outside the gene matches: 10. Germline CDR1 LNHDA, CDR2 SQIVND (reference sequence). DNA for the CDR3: TGTGCCAGTAGTATCGGGGGAGGGACTTCAACCTACGAGCAGTACTTC. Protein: CASSIGGGTSTYEQYF.

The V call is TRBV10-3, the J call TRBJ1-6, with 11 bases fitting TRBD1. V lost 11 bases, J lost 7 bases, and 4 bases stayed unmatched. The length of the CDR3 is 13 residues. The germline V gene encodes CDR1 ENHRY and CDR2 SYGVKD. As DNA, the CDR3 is TGTGCCTCGGGACAGGGGGACAATTCACCCCTCCACTTT. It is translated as CASGQGDNSPLHF.

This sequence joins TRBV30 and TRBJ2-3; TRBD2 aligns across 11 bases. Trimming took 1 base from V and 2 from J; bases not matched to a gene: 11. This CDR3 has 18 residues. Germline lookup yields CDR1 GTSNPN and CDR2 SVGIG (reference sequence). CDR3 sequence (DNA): TGTGCCTGGAGTGGCTTTGTCCTAGCGGGAGGACTCACAGATACGCAGTATTTT. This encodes CAWSGFVLAGGLTDTQYF.

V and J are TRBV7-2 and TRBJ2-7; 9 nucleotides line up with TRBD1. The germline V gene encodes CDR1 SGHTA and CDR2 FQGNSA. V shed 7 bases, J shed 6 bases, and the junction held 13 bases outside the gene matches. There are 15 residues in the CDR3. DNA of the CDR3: TGTGCCAGCAACCGTTCCCCCCGGACAGGGGCCGAGCAGTACTTC. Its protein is CASNRSPRTGAEQYF.

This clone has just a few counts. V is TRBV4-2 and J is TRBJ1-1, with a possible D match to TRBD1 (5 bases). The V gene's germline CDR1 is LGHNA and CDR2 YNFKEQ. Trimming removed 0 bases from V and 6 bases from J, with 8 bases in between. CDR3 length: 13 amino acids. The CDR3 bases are TGTGCCAGCAGCCAAGACAGGGACTCTGAAGCTTTCTTT. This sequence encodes CASSQDRDSEAFF.

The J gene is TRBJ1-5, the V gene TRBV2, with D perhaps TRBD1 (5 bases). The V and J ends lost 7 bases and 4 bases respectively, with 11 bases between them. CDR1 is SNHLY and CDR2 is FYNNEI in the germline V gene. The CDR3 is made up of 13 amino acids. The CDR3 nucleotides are TGTGCCAGCAAAGGGGCCTCGAATCAGCCCCAGCATTTT. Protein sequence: CASKGASNQPQHF.

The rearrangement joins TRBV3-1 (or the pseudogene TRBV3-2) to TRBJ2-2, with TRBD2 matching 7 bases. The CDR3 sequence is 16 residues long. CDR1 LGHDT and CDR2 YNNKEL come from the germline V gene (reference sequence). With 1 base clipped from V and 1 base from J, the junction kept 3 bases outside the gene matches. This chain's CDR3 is CASSQVPSGNTGELFF. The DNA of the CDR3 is TGTGCCAGCAGCCAAGTTCCTAGCGGGAACACCGGGGAGCTGTTTTTT.

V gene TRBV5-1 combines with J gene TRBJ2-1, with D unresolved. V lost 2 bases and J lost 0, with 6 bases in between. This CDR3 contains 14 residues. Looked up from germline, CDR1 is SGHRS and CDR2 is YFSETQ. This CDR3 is CASSFESSYNEQFF. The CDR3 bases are TGCGCCAGCAGCTTCGAGAGCTCCTACAATGAGCAGTTCTTC.

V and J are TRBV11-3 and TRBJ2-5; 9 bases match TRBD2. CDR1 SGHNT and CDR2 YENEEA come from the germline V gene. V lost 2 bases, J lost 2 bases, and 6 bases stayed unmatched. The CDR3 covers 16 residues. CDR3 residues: CASSLQGGRGQETQYF. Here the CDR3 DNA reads TGTGCCAGCAGCTTACAGGGCGGGAGGGGGCAAGAGACCCAGTACTTC.

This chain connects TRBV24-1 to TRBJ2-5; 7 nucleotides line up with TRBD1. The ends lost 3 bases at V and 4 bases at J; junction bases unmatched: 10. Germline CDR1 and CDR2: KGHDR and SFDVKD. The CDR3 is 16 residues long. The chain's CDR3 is CATSDTTGDEGETQYF. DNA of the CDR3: TGTGCCACCAGTGATACAACAGGGGATGAAGGAGAGACCCAGTACTTC.

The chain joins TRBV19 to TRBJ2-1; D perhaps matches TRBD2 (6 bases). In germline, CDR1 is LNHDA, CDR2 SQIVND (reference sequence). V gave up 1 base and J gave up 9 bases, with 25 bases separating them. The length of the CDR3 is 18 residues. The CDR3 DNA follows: TGTGCCAGTAGTATAGGCCCCTCAGGTAGCGGCGGAGGAGGTGAGCAGTTCTTC. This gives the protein CASSIGPSGSGGGGEQFF.

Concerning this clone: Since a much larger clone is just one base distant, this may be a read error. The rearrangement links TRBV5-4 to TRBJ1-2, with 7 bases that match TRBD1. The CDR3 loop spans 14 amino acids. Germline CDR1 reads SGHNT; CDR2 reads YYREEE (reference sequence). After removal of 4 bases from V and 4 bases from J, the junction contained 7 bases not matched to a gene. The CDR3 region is CASSPPGQPYGYTF. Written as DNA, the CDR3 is TGTGCCAGCAGCCCCCCGGGACAGCCCTATGGCTACACCTTC.

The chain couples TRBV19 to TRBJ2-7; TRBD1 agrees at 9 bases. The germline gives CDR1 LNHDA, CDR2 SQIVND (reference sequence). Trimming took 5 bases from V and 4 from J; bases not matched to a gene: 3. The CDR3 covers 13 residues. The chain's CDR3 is CASSQGQGYEQYF. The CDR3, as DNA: TGTGCCAGTAGTCAGGGACAGGGATACGAGCAGTACTTC.

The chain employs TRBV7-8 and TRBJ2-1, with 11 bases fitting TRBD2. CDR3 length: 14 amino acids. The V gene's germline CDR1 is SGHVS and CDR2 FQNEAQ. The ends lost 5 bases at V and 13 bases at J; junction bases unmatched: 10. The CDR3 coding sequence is TGTGCCAGCAGCCAGACTCCGGGACTAGCGGACCAGTTCTTC. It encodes CASSQTPGLADQFF. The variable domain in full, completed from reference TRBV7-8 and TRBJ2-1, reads GAGVSQSPRYKVAKRGQDVALRCDPISGHVSLFWYQQALGQGPEFLTYFQNEAQLDKSGLPSDRFFAERPEGSVSTLKIQRTQQEDSAVYLCASSQTPGLADQFFGPGTRLTVL.

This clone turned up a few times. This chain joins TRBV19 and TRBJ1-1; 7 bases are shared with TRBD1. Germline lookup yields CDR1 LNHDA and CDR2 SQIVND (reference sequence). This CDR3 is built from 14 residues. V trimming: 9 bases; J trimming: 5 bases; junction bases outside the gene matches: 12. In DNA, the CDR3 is TGTGCCAGCAAAACCTCGACAGGGTTAACTGAAGCTTTCTTT. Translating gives CASKTSTGLTEAFF. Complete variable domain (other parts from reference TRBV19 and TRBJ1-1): DGGITQSPKYLFRKEGQNVTLSCEQNLNHDAMYWYRQDPGQGLRLIYYSQIVNDFQKGDIAEGYSVSREKKESFPLTVTSAQKNPTAFYLCASKTSTGLTEAFFGQGTRLTVV.

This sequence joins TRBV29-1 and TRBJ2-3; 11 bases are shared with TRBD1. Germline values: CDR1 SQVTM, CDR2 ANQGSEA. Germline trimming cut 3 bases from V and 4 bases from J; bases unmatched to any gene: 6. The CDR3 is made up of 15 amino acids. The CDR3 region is CSVDRTGGRPDTQYF. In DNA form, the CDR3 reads TGCAGCGTTGACCGGACAGGGGGCCGGCCAGATACGCAGTATTTT.